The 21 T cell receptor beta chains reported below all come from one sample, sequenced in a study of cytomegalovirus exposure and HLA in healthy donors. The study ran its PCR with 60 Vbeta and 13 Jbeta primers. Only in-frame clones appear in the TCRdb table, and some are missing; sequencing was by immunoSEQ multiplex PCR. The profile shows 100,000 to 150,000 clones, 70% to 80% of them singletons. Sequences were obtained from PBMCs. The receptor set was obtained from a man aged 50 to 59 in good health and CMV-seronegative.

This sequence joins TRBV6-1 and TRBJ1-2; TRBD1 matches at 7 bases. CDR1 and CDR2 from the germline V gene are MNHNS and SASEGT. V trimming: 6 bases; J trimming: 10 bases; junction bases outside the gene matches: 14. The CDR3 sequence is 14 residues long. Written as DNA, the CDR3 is TGTGCCAGCAGCGAACCCGGACAGGCTAACTACTACACCTTC. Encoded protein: CASSEPGQANYYTF.

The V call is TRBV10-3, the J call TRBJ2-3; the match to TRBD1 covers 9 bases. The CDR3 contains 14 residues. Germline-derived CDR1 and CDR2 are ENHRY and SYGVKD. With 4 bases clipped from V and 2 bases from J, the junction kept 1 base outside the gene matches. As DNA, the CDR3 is TGTGCCATCAGTGGGACAGGGGTCACAGATACGCAGTATTTT. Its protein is CAISGTGVTDTQYF.

CDR3 sequence reads: CASSEVTKNQPQHF. The CDR3 DNA sequence: TGTGCCAGCAGTGAAGTGACAAAAAATCAGCCCCAGCATTTT. V is TRBV2 and J is TRBJ1-5; D not certain. The V gene's germline CDR1 is SNHLY and CDR2 FYNNEI. V lost 1 base, J lost 4 bases, and 8 bases lay in between. The CDR3 spans 14 residues.

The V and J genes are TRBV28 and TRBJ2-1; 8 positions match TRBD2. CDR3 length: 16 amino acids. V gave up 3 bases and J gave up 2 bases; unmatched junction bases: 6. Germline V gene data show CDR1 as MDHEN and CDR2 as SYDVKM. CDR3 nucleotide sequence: TGTGCCAGCAGTTTGAGGGCGGGGGGACCCTACAATGAGCAGTTCTTC. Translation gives CASSLRAGGPYNEQFF.

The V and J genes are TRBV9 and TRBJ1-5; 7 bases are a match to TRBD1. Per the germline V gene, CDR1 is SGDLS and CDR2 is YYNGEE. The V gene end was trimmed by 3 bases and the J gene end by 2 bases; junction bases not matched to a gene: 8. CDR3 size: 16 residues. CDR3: CASSAGAGTGNQPQHF. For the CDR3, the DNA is TGTGCCAGCAGCGCGGGGGCCGGGACAGGCAATCAGCCCCAGCATTTT.

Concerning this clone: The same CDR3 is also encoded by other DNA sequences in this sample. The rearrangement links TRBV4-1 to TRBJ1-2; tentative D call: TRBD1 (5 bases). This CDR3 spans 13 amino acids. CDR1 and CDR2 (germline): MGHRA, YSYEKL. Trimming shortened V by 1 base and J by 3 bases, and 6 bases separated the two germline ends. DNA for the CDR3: TGCGCCAGCAGCCAAGGGGGGGACTATGGCTACACCTTC. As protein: CASSQGGDYGYTF.

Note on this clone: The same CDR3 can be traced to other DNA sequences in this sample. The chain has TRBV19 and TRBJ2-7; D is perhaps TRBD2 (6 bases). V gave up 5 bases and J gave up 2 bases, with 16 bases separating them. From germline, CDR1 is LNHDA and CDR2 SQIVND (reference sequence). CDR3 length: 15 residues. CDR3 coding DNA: TGTGCCAGTAGTGCCTATTGGACGGGAGCCTACGAGCAGTACTTC. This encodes CASSAYWTGAYEQYF.

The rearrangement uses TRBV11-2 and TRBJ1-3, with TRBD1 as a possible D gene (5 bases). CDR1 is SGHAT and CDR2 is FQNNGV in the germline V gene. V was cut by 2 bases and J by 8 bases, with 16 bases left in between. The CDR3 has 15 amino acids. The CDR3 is CASSLLGGVLDTIYF. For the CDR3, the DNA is TGTGCCAGCAGCTTATTGGGGGGAGTATTGGACACCATATATTTT.

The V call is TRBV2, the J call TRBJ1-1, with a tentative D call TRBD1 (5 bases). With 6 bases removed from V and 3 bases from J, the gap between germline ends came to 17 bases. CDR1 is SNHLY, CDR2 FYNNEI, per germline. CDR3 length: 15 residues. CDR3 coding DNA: TGTGCCAGCAGGGCGGGGGTGGGGGGTTACACTGAAGCTTTCTTT. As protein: CASRAGVGGYTEAFF. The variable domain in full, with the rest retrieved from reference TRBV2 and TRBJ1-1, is EPEVTQTPSHQVTQMGQEVILRCVPISNHLYFYWYRQILGQKVEFLVSFYNNEISEKSEIFDDQFSVERPDGSNFTLKIRSTKLEDSAMYFCASRAGVGGYTEAFFGQGTRLTVV.

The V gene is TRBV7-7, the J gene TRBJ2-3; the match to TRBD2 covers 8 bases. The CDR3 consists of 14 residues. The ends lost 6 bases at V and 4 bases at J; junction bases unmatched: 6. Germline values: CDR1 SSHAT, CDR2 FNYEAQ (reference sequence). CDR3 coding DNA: TGTGCCAGCAGTCCCGGGGGGGCTTCAGATACGCAGTATTTT. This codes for CASSPGGASDTQYF.

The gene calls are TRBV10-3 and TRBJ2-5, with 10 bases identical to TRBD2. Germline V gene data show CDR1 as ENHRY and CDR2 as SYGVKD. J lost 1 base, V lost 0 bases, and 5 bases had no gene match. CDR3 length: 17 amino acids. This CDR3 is CAISESLAGTLQETQYF. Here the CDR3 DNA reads TGTGCCATCAGTGAGTCACTAGCGGGGACTCTCCAAGAGACCCAGTACTTC.

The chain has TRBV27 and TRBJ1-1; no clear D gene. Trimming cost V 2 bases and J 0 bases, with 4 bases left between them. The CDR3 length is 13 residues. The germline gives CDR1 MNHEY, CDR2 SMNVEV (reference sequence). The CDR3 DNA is TGTGCCAGCAGTTTAGGCATGAACACTGAAGCTTTCTTT. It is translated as CASSLGMNTEAFF.

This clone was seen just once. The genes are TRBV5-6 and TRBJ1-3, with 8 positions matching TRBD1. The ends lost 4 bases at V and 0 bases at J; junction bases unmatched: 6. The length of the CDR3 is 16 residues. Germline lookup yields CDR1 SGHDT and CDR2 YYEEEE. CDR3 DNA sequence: TGTGCCAGCAGCCGGACAGGGCAGTCCTCTGGAAACACCATATATTTT. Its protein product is CASSRTGQSSGNTIYF.

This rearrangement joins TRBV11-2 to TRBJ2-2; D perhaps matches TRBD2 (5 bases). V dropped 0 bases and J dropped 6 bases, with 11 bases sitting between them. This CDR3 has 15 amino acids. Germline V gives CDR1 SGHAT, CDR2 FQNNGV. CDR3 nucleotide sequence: TGTGCCAGCAGCTTAGAACGCCGGGGAGCCGGGGAGCTGTTTTTT. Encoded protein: CASSLERRGAGELFF.

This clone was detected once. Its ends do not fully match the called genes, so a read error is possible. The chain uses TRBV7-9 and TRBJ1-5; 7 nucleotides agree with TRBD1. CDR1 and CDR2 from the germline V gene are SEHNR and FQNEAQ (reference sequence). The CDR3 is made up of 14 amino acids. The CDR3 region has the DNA TGTTCCAGCAGCTTGGGACAGAACAATCAGCCCCAGCATTTT. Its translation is CSSSLGQNNQPQHF.

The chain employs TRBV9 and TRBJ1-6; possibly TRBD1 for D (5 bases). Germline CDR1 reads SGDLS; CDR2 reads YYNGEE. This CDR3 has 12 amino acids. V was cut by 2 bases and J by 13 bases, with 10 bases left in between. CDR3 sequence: CASSVPGGPLHF. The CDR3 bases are TGTGCCAGCAGCGTCCCGGGGGGGCCCCTCCACTTT.

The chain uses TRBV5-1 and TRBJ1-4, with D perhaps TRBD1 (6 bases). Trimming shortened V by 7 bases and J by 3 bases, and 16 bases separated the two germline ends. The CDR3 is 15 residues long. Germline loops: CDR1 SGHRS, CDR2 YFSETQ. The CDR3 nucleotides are TGCGCCAGCCGCATCATGACAGGCCCTAATGAAAAACTGTTTTTT. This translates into CASRIMTGPNEKLFF.

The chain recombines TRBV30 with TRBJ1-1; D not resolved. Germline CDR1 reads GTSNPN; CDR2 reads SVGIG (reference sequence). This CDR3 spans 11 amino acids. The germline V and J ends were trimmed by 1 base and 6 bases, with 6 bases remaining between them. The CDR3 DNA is TGTGCCTGGAGTGATGTCGCTGAAGCTTTCTTT. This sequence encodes CAWSDVAEAFF.

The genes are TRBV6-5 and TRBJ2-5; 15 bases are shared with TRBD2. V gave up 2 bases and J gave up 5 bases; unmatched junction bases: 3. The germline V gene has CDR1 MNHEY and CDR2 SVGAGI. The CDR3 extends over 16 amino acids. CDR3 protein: CASSYGLAGGWETQYF. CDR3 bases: TGTGCCAGCAGTTACGGACTAGCGGGGGGGTGGGAGACCCAGTACTTC.

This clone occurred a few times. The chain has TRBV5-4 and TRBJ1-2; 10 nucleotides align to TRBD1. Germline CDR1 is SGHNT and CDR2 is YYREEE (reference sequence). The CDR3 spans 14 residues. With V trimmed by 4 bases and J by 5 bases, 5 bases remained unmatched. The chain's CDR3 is CASSPRDRGYGYTF. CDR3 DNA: TGTGCCAGCAGCCCCCGGGACAGGGGTTATGGCTACACCTTC.

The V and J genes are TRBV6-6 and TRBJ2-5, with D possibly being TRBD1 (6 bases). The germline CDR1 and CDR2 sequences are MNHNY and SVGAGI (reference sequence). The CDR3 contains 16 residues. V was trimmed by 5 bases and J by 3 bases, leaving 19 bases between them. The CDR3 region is CASSKTTGQLEETQYF. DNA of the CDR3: TGTGCCAGCAGTAAAACTACCGGACAGCTAGAAGAGACCCAGTACTTC.